This entry concerns a single T cell receptor (beta chain). The data are from a study of technical replicates of blood from a handful of donors. The data were produced by immunoSEQ multiplex PCR, yet TCRdb's version contains in-frame clones alone and is incomplete. The sample records roughly 92,000 clones, around 96% being singletons. V lost 5 bases and J 4 bases, leaving 11 bases between the germline ends. The CDR3 sequence is 13 residues long. Germline CDR1 SGHTA, CDR2 FQGTGA. This TCR was sampled from a human donor in good health. This rearrangement joins TRBV7-3 to TRBJ2-5; D not certain. Material: T cells isolated from PBMCs. The CDR3 loop reads CASSAQFGETQYF. In nucleotides, the CDR3 is TGTGCCAGCAGCGCCCAATTCGGAGAGACCCAGTACTTC.